The 13 T cell receptor beta chains given below trace back to one sample, sequenced in a study of T cell responses to AZD1222 COVID-19 vaccine. Generated by immunoSEQ multiplex PCR, the TCRdb table keeps only in-frame clones and is missing some. Of some 170,000 clones listed, approximately 90% were seen once; the top ten hold around 1%. The input for sequencing was peripheral blood, taken 28 days after the second AZD1222 dose. The source of these receptors is an adult who received the AZD1222 COVID-19 vaccine.

The chain uses TRBV7-8 and TRBJ1-3; 8 bases are a match to TRBD1. Germline V gene data show CDR1 as SGHVS and CDR2 as FQNEAQ. The CDR3 loop spans 17 amino acids. The V segment lost 4 bases and the J segment 0 bases; nucleotides outside the gene matches: 8. In nucleotides, the CDR3 is TGTGCCAGCAGCTCCAGGACAGGGATGAGCTCTGGAAACACCATATATTTT. Encoded protein: CASSSRTGMSSGNTIYF. Filled out from reference TRBV7-8 and TRBJ1-3, the complete variable domain reads GAGVSQSPRYKVAKRGQDVALRCDPISGHVSLFWYQQALGQGPEFLTYFQNEAQLDKSGLPSDRFFAERPEGSVSTLKIQRTQQEDSAVYLCASSSRTGMSSGNTIYFGEGSWLTVV.

The chain carries TRBV11-2 and TRBJ1-3; D gene ambiguous. V lost 0 bases to trimming and J lost 4 bases, with 10 bases between them. Germline V lookup: CDR1 SGHAT, CDR2 FQNNGV. The CDR3 has 15 residues. The CDR3 nucleotides read TGTGCCAGCAGCTTAGAGGGCAGGTTGGGAAACACCATATATTTT. It encodes CASSLEGRLGNTIYF.

This chain connects TRBV7-6 to TRBJ2-7; D uncertain. Trimming removed 1 base at V and 3 bases at J, with 7 bases between. CDR1 is SGHVS and CDR2 is FNYEAQ in the germline V gene. This CDR3 comprises 13 residues. CDR3 loop: CASSLDGYYEQYF. In nucleotides, the CDR3 is TGTGCCAGCAGCTTAGACGGATACTACGAGCAGTACTTC.

The V gene is TRBV20-1, the J gene TRBJ1-2; D perhaps matches TRBD1 (5 bases). V lost 6 bases and J lost 4, with 9 bases in between. This CDR3 is 11 amino acids long. Germline lookup yields CDR1 DFQATT and CDR2 SNEGSKA (reference sequence). The CDR3 is CSAGRGYGYTF. The DNA of the CDR3 is TGCAGTGCCGGAAGGGGCTATGGCTACACCTTC.

The J gene is TRBJ1-4, the V gene TRBV2; D is possibly TRBD1 (5 bases). Germline V CDR1 and CDR2: SNHLY, FYNNEI. The CDR3 spans 12 residues. Trimming shortened V by 3 bases and J by 15 bases, and 14 bases separated the two germline ends. DNA for the CDR3: TGTGCCAGCAGTGACCGGGACGTCAAAGTGTTTTTT. It encodes CASSDRDVKVFF. Drawing the rest from reference TRBV2 and TRBJ1-4, the complete variable domain is EPEVTQTPSHQVTQMGQEVILRCVPISNHLYFYWYRQILGQKVEFLVSFYNNEISEKSEIFDDQFSVERPDGSNFTLKIRSTKLEDSAMYFCASSDRDVKVFFGSGTQLSVL.

V usage is TRBV27 and J usage is TRBJ1-5; TRBD1 matches at 7 bases. This CDR3 comprises 17 residues. The germline CDR1 and CDR2 sequences are MNHEY and SMNVEV (reference sequence). Losses at the gene ends were 6 bases for V and 0 bases for J; bases not matched to a gene: 11. CDR3 DNA sequence: TGTGCCAGCAGCCGTCGGACAGGTGAGGGTAGCAATCAGCCCCAGCATTTT. Translating it yields CASSRRTGEGSNQPQHF.

The chain links TRBV30 to TRBJ1-5; the D gene is possibly TRBD1 (5 bases). Germline-derived CDR1 and CDR2 are GTSNPN and SVGIG (reference sequence). Trimming left V 3 bases short and J 7 bases short, with 19 bases between. CDR3 length: 15 amino acids. CDR3 sequence reads: CAWSRGTPEGQPQHF. CDR3 DNA: TGTGCCTGGAGCCGCGGGACCCCGGAAGGACAGCCCCAGCATTTT.

The V gene is TRBV5-6, the J gene TRBJ1-5; no clear D gene. With 2 bases removed from V and 5 bases from J, the gap between germline ends came to 14 bases. The CDR3 covers 15 residues. The V gene's germline CDR1 is SGHDT and CDR2 YYEEEE. The CDR3 region is CASSLISDSYQPQHF. The CDR3 DNA is TGTGCCAGCAGCTTAATTTCAGACTCCTATCAGCCCCAGCATTTT.

This CDR3 is CASSFSDRAYEQYF. The CDR3 nucleotides read TGTGCCAGCAGCTTTTCGGACAGGGCCTACGAGCAGTACTTC. The chain couples TRBV5-4 to TRBJ2-7; 8 nucleotides agree with TRBD1. CDR1 is SGHNT, CDR2 YYREEE, per germline (reference sequence). The V and J ends lost 2 bases and 2 bases, in that order; junction bases with no gene match: 3. The CDR3 length is 14 residues.

A note on this clone: Other DNA sequences in this sample translate to the same CDR3. The chain links TRBV18 to TRBJ2-1; 7 bases agree with TRBD1. Germline V gene sequence: CDR1 KGHSH, CDR2 LQKENI. J gave up 13 bases and V 3 bases, and 3 bases lay outside the gene matches. The CDR3 is 11 amino acids. The CDR3 DNA reads as TGTGCCAGCTCACCCGACAGGGAACAGTTCTTC. Translation gives CASSPDREQFF.

The chain recombines TRBV6-5 with TRBJ2-2, with a possible D match to TRBD1 (6 bases). Trimming shortened V by 5 bases and J by 7 bases, and 14 bases separated the two germline ends. The V gene's germline CDR1 is MNHEY and CDR2 SVGAGI. CDR3 length equals 14 residues. The CDR3 loop reads CASSPYRVRGELFF. The CDR3 DNA sequence: TGTGCCAGCAGTCCCTACAGGGTTCGCGGGGAGCTGTTTTTT.

The chain combines TRBV19 with TRBJ1-2, with D hard to call. The germline gives CDR1 LNHDA, CDR2 SQIVND (reference sequence). Deletions cut 2 bases from V and 7 bases from J, with 8 bases between. This CDR3 has 12 amino acids. The CDR3 loop reads CASSINPGGYTF. CDR3 coding DNA: TGTGCCAGTAGTATAAACCCTGGTGGCTACACCTTC.

The V call is TRBV6-4, the J call TRBJ1-6; D possibly corresponds to TRBD1 (6 bases). Looked up from germline, CDR1 is MRHNA and CDR2 is SNTAGT. The CDR3 runs 15 residues. V shed 4 bases and J shed 7 bases, with 14 bases lying between them. The CDR3 coding sequence is TGTGCCAGCAGTGTTACAGGGTTCCAGAATTCACCCCTCCACTTT. Translating gives CASSVTGFQNSPLHF.